This T cell receptor (beta chain) stems from a study of T cell repertoires in cytomegalovirus infection. TCRdb called the reads again in MiXCR, with one record for every CDR3 protein. Of about 200,000 distinct CDR3 sequences detected, roughly 9% appear once; the ten largest clones hold about 4.6%. The germline V gene encodes CDR1 MDHEN and CDR2 SYDVKM. The length of the CDR3 is 16 residues. V trimming: 5 bases; J trimming: 2 bases; junction bases outside the gene matches: 7. The chain joins TRBV28 to TRBJ2-5, with 11 bases that match TRBD2. The sequence was obtained from a human donor in good health (CMV status not recorded). Some clones in this sample may be carry-over from other donors' samples. The sample comprised PBMCs. For the CDR3, the DNA is TGTGCCAGCAGTGGAGGTAGCGGGAGGGGGCAAGAGACCCAGTACTTC. This translates into CASSGGSGRGQETQYF. The complete variable domain, with remaining parts taken from reference TRBV28 and TRBJ2-5, reads DVKVTQSSRYLVKRTGEKVFLECVQDMDHENMFWYRQDPGLGLRLIYFSYDVKMKEKGDIPEGYSVSREKKERFSLILESASTNQTSMYLCASSGGSGRGQETQYFGPGTRLLVL.